The T cell receptor beta chain under discussion was sequenced for a study of response to subunit inactivated influenza vaccine. TCRdb ran MiXCR on the RT-PCR reads and lists one entry per CDR3 protein. The sample lists hundreds of thousands of distinct CDR3 sequences, 20% to 25% seen once, with roughly 10% in the top ten. The ends were cut back, 9 bases at V and 2 bases at J, with 13 bases in the middle. CDR1 is SGHAT, CDR2 FQNNGV, per germline. This CDR3 contains 13 residues. Study-wide results and caveats: Authors suggested that a seasonal influenza vaccination recruits few new T cells each time.

On this clonotype itself: Antigen unknown.

This specimen was PBMCs from blood, taken 21 months after vaccination. The receptor's source is a man between 50 and 69 years old who received an inactivated influenza vaccine. V gene TRBV11-2 combines with J gene TRBJ2-5; D may be TRBD2 (6 bases). CDR3 DNA sequence: TGTGCCAGTTGTAGTGGGACTCAAGAGACCCAGTACTTC. Translated, it gives CASCSGTQETQYF.